Sequencing of this TCR beta chain was carried out in a study of regulatory T cells in long-lasting Graves disease. Study summary: Under 3 months of antithyroid drugs had been taken by newly diagnosed Graves' patients. Study results and caveats: It was in persistent disease that TRBV28, TRBJ1-2 and TRBJ2-5 were favored.

Construction of the TCR beta libraries employed iRepertoire HTBI primers in conjunction with Arm-PCR of CDR3 regions. TCRdb independently ran MiXCR on the multiplex PCR reads; one entry per CDR3 protein. The sample has some 250,000 distinct CDR3 sequences, approximately 18% seen once. To note about this clonotype: Its antigen remains unidentified.

The V gene lost 1 base and the J gene lost 5 bases, with 7 bases spanning the gap. In germline, CDR1 is SGHVS, CDR2 FNYEAQ. This CDR3 region has 13 residues. Specified time point: newly diagnosed GD, antithyroid drugs for less than 3 months. The TCR library was prepared using RNA isolated from PBMCs. The same data also went into a second study, on T cells in Graves' hyperthyroidism and ophthalmopathy. That paper notes: Recently diagnosed hyperthyroidism of less than 2 months' duration affected patients aged 18 to 65. A first-round RT-PCR of the TCR CDR3 used the HTBI primer set.

The rearrangement links TRBV7-6 to TRBJ2-3; D is ambiguous. The clonotype was recovered from a woman aged 25 to 39 with Graves disease. The sample consisted of peripheral blood mononuclear cells (PBMCs), taken at new diagnosis, from a patient treated with antithyroid drugs. DNA for the CDR3: TGTGCCAGCAGCTTAGGGCCCATAGATACGCAGTATTTT. Its translation is CASSLGPIDTQYF. The whole variable domain, filled in from reference TRBV7-6 and TRBJ2-3, reads GAGVSQSPRYKVTKRGQDVALRCDPISGHVSLYWYRQALGQGPEFLTYFNYEAQQDKSGLPNDRFSAERPEGSISTLTIQRTEQRDSAMYRCASSLGPIDTQYFGPGTRLTVL.